The 6 T cell receptor beta chains given below trace back to one sample, sequenced in a study of cytomegalovirus exposure and HLA in healthy donors. The method was immunoSEQ multiplex PCR; TCRdb's version includes in-frame clones alone and lacks a portion of them. The sample contains approximately 100,000 clones, about 90% of which appear only once. The sequencing input was PBMCs. Source of these receptors: a man between 18 and 35 years old in good health and CMV-seropositive.

The CDR3 protein is CASSYWKDSPETQYF. The CDR3 bases are TGTGCCAGCAGTTACTGGAAAGACAGTCCAGAGACCCAGTACTTC. The chain is built from TRBV6-5 and TRBJ2-5; TRBD1 is a possible D gene (5 bases). The CDR3 has 15 residues. Per germline, CDR1 MNHEY and CDR2 SVGAGI. V was shortened by 1 base and J by 4 bases, with 13 bases between the two germline ends.

The chain recombines TRBV19 with TRBJ1-2, with D perhaps TRBD1 (6 bases). Per the germline V gene, CDR1 is LNHDA and CDR2 is SQIVND (reference sequence). Trimming took off 5 bases at V and 2 bases at J, with 15 bases between the two ends. The CDR3 length is 15 residues. In DNA, the CDR3 is TGTGCCAGTAGTCCTTGGACAGTGACCAACTATGGCTACACCTTC. Its protein is CASSPWTVTNYGYTF.

The chain couples TRBV6-1 to TRBJ2-2, with D uncertain. The V and J ends lost 6 bases and 0 bases respectively, with 8 bases between them. This CDR3 region has 14 residues. Germline CDR1 is MNHNS and CDR2 is SASEGT. The CDR3 DNA is TGTGCCAGCAGAACGACAACGAACACCGGGGAGCTGTTTTTT. Translating it yields CASRTTTNTGELFF.

As DNA, the CDR3 is TGTGCCAGCGGCCCCTTTCGGGGACAGGGTGTCCGGGAGCTGTTTTTT. Translating gives CASGPFRGQGVRELFF. The chain links TRBV27 to TRBJ2-2; 9 bases fit TRBD1. Germline trimming cut 8 bases from V and 9 bases from J; bases unmatched to any gene: 16. The V gene's germline CDR1 is MNHEY and CDR2 SMNVEV (reference sequence). The CDR3 sequence is 16 residues long.

V usage is TRBV27 and J usage is TRBJ2-3, with 10 nucleotides matching TRBD2. Per germline, CDR1 MNHEY and CDR2 SMNVEV (reference sequence). V dropped 5 bases and J dropped 8; count of bases not matched to a gene: 10. The CDR3 runs to 15 residues. The CDR3 region has the DNA TGTGCCAGCAGTAAATTAGCGGGAGGAGAAGGTACGCAGTATTTT. This sequence encodes CASSKLAGGEGTQYF.

V and J are TRBV11-1 and TRBJ2-3, with 12 nucleotides matching TRBD2. The CDR3 has 16 amino acids. J was trimmed by 5 bases and V by 5 bases; bases with no gene match: 8. The germline V gene encodes CDR1 SGHAT and CDR2 FQDESV (reference sequence). Here the CDR3 reads CASSHLAGGQGDTQYF. The CDR3 region has the DNA TGTGCCAGCAGCCACCTAGCGGGAGGGCAGGGAGATACGCAGTATTTT.